This TCR beta chain was recorded in a study of blood T cell repertoires in COVID-19. Study as a whole: The United States, Italy and Spain provided the acute and convalescent COVID-19 samples. From T cells, B-cell-depleted T cells, or PBMCs came the material, which was cDNA or gDNA.

The method was immunoSEQ multiplex PCR; TCRdb's version includes in-frame clones alone and lacks a portion of them. The sample carries 100,000 to 150,000 clones, about 80% recorded once. Germline CDR1 MNHNS, CDR2 SASEGT. CDR3 length: 15 residues. The junction had 2 bases not matched to a gene; V was cut back by 3 bases and J by 3 bases. The sample taken for sequencing was peripheral blood. The chain uses TRBV6-1 and TRBJ2-3; TRBD2 matches at 11 bases. This clonotype was sampled from a man in his 60s with acute or convalescent COVID-19. CDR3 sequence: CASSDLAGGTDTQYF. CDR3 coding DNA: TGTGCCAGCAGTGATCTAGCGGGAGGTACAGATACGCAGTATTTT.